These 21 T cell receptor beta chains share one sample of origin, sequenced in a study of identical twins. One entry per CDR3 protein, called by TCRdb with MiXCR from the 5' RACE reads. In the table there are 200,000 to 250,000 distinct CDR3 sequences, around 6.9% of which are singletons. The same data also went into a second study, on yellow fever vaccine responses in identical twins.

The sample taken for sequencing was memory (CD45RO+) T cells sorted from blood. Receptor source: a young woman in good health.

The chain combines TRBV6-2 or TRBV6-3 with TRBJ2-3; D is uncertain. V was trimmed by 0 bases and J by 11 bases, leaving 36 bases between them. Germline V gene data show CDR1 as MNHEY and CDR2 as SVGEGT. This CDR3 region has 21 residues. This CDR3 is CASSYSIENKQFRRKSRGQYF. CDR3 in DNA: TGTGCCAGCAGTTACTCGATCGAGAATAAACAGTTCCGCCGGAAATCAAGAGGGCAGTATTTT.

This clonotype was seen ten or more times. The junction shows a germline mismatch at one end, possibly a read error. The chain recombines TRBV6-1 with TRBJ2-7, with 11 positions matching TRBD2. The CDR3 is 13 residues long. Per germline, CDR1 MNHNS and CDR2 SASEGT. The CDR3 loop reads CVSGLAGGYEQYF. The DNA of the CDR3 is TGTGTCAGCGGCCTAGCGGGGGGCTACGAGCAGTACTTC.

This clonotype has more than one count but fewer than ten. V and J are TRBV10-3 and TRBJ2-1, with TRBD2 matching 16 bases. The V gene's germline CDR1 is ENHRY and CDR2 SYGVKD. CDR3 length equals 17 residues. Trimming took 0 bases from V and 6 from J; bases not matched to a gene: 2. CDR3 in DNA: TGTGCCATCAGTGAGTCGGGGACTAGCGGGGGGGCCAATGAGCAGTTCTTC. This translates into CAISESGTSGGANEQFF.

The CDR3 region has the DNA TGTGCCAGCAGCGATCACACTCAGAAGACCCAGTACTTC. It encodes CASSDHTQKTQYF. The chain is built from TRBV28 and TRBJ2-5, with unresolved D. Germline values: CDR1 MDHEN, CDR2 SYDVKM. V lost 6 bases, J lost 6 bases, and 14 bases lay in between. The CDR3 length is 13 residues.

With respect to this clonotype: A read error may explain this, as a much larger clone is one base away. The chain couples TRBV3-1 to TRBJ2-7; 7 bases agree with TRBD2. CDR3 length: 16 amino acids. Germline CDR1 LGHDT, CDR2 YNNKEL (reference sequence). V was clipped by 1 base and J by 3 bases; unmatched bases: 9. CDR3 nucleotides: TGTGCCAGCAGCCAAGGGCGCAGCGGGACGCTCTACGAGCAGTACTTC. It translates to CASSQGRSGTLYEQYF.

This clonotype has at least ten counts. CDR3 bases: TGTGCCAGCAGCGTAGAGGAGGGATCGCAGTACGAGCAGTACTTC. Amino acids: CASSVEEGSQYEQYF. This chain joins TRBV9 and TRBJ2-7; D may be TRBD2 (6 bases). CDR3 length: 15 amino acids. In germline, CDR1 is SGDLS, CDR2 YYNGEE. V shed 0 bases and J shed 4 bases, with 14 bases lying between them.

This clonotype was picked up a small number of times. In nucleotides, the CDR3 is TGTGCCAGCTCCTCGGGTCGGGGGCCGACGGCGAGTCAAGAGACCCAGTACTTC. Translating it yields CASSSGRGPTASQETQYF. The chain links TRBV11-2 to TRBJ2-5; the D gene could be TRBD1 or TRBD2 (6 bases each). Germline CDR1 is SGHAT and CDR2 is FQNNGV. The CDR3 totals 18 residues. V lost 8 bases to trimming and J lost 2 bases, with 27 bases between them. The whole variable domain, remainder taken from reference TRBV11-2 and TRBJ2-5, is EAGVAQSPRYKIIEKRQSVAFWCNPISGHATLYWYQQILGQGPKLLIQFQNNGVVDDSQLPKDRFSAERLKGVDSTLKIQPAKLEDSAVYLCASSSGRGPTASQETQYFGPGTRLLVL.

This clonotype has a handful of counts. This chain joins TRBV3-1 and TRBJ2-3, with 15 bases fitting TRBD2. V shed 2 bases and J 5 bases; nucleotides not matched to a gene: 2. CDR3 length equals 16 residues. The germline gives CDR1 LGHDT, CDR2 YNNKEL (reference sequence). CDR3 nucleotide sequence: TGTGCCAGCAGCCAACGGACTAGCGGGAGGGTAGATACGCAGTATTTT. This codes for CASSQRTSGRVDTQYF.

The chain couples TRBV3-1 to TRBJ2-4; D may be TRBD2 (6 bases). The V and J ends lost 6 bases and 1 base respectively, with 10 bases between them. Per germline, CDR1 LGHDT and CDR2 YNNKEL (reference sequence). The CDR3 is made up of 14 amino acids. CDR3 coding DNA: TGTGCCAGCAGGCCGGAGGGGGCCAAAAACATTCAGTACTTC. Encoded protein: CASRPEGAKNIQYF.

This clonotype was found a few times. V usage is TRBV29-1 and J usage is TRBJ2-7; TRBD1 agrees at 8 bases. Trimming at V came to 4 bases and at J to 4 bases, leaving 3 bases not matched to a gene. The V gene's germline CDR1 is SQVTM and CDR2 ANQGSEA. This CDR3 is 12 amino acids long. Here the CDR3 DNA reads TGCAGCGTTGGGGACAGGTTTTACGAGCAGTACTTC. Amino acids: CSVGDRFYEQYF.

This clonotype was counted many times. The rearrangement joins TRBV6-2 or TRBV6-3 to TRBJ2-1; either TRBD1 or TRBD2 may supply D (6 bases each). V was pared by 0 bases and J by 9 bases, with 15 bases between. The CDR3 is made up of 15 amino acids. Germline CDR1 and CDR2: MNHEY and SVGEGT. CDR3 loop: CASSYSRGEFTEQFF. Written as DNA, the CDR3 is TGTGCCAGCAGTTACTCGAGGGGGGAGTTCACTGAGCAGTTCTTC.

This clonotype was found a few times. The chain recombines TRBV6-2 or TRBV6-3 with TRBJ2-1; D not resolved. Germline values: CDR1 MNHEY, CDR2 SVGEGT. This CDR3 has 11 amino acids. Trimming left V 3 bases short and J 7 bases short, with 4 bases between. The CDR3 region is CASSYMNEQFF. The DNA for the CDR3 is TGTGCCAGCAGTTATATGAATGAGCAGTTCTTC.

The chain combines TRBV6-1 with TRBJ2-7; a possible D gene is TRBD2 (5 bases). The V gene lost 7 bases and the J gene lost 0 bases, with 16 bases spanning the gap. The CDR3 loop spans 15 amino acids. Germline V gene data show CDR1 as MNHNS and CDR2 as SASEGT. The CDR3: CASTPPGSSSYEQYF. For the CDR3, the DNA is TGTGCCAGCACCCCCCCGGGGTCAAGCTCCTACGAGCAGTACTTC.

This clonotype has a count of ten or more. In nucleotides, the CDR3 is TGTGCCAGCACCCCGGGACTTCTGAACACTGAAGCTTTCTTT. This encodes CASTPGLLNTEAFF. V gene TRBV2 combines with J gene TRBJ1-1; D perhaps matches TRBD1 (5 bases). Trimming took 7 bases from V and 0 from J, leaving 12 bases between them. The CDR3 covers 14 residues. Germline V gene lookup returns CDR1 SNHLY and CDR2 FYNNEI. The full variable domain, rest sourced from reference TRBV2 and TRBJ1-1, is EPEVTQTPSHQVTQMGQEVILRCVPISNHLYFYWYRQILGQKVEFLVSFYNNEISEKSEIFDDQFSVERPDGSNFTLKIRSTKLEDSAMYFCASTPGLLNTEAFFGQGTRLTVV.

This clonotype was seen more than once but under ten times. The CDR3 protein is CASSLALSEKLFF. The CDR3 DNA follows: TGTGCCAGCAGCTTAGCGCTTTCTGAAAAACTGTTTTTT. The chain has TRBV7-6 and TRBJ1-4; D is unresolved. This CDR3 contains 13 residues. The V end lost 0 bases, the J end lost 7 bases, and 6 bases lay between the germline ends. CDR1 and CDR2 from the germline V gene are SGHVS and FNYEAQ.

This clonotype was detected many times. V is TRBV7-9 and J is TRBJ2-1, with TRBD1 matching over 7 bases. CDR3 length equals 15 residues. Trimming cost V 0 bases and J 7 bases; bases outside gene matches: 6. The germline gives CDR1 SEHNR, CDR2 FQNEAQ (reference sequence). CDR3: CASSLAQGLRNEQFF. Written as DNA, the CDR3 is TGTGCCAGCAGCTTAGCACAGGGGTTAAGAAATGAGCAGTTCTTC.

A few counts support this clonotype. The chain combines TRBV6-6 with TRBJ2-1; possibly TRBD1 or TRBD2 for D (5 bases each). CDR1 and CDR2 (germline): MNHNY, SVGAGI (reference sequence). The length of the CDR3 is 12 residues. The V gene lost 8 bases and the J gene lost 8 bases, with 13 bases spanning the gap. The CDR3 spells CASSPGLDEQFF. CDR3 in DNA: TGTGCCAGCTCACCGGGGCTCGATGAGCAGTTCTTC.

This clonotype was counted many times. The chain couples TRBV12-3 or TRBV12-4 to TRBJ1-6; 9 positions agree with TRBD1. This CDR3 is 14 amino acids long. Losses at the gene ends were 5 bases for V and 8 bases for J; bases not matched to a gene: 4. CDR3 region: CASSGTGTHSPLHF. In DNA form, the CDR3 reads TGTGCCAGCAGTGGGACAGGGACCCATTCACCCCTCCACTTT.

This clonotype has more than one count but fewer than ten. The chain combines TRBV4-2 with TRBJ2-3; TRBD2 might be the D (6 bases). The CDR3 contains 18 residues. Germline loops: CDR1 LGHNA, CDR2 YNFKEQ. V was cut by 1 base and J by 1 base, with 18 bases left in between. The CDR3 DNA follows: TGTGCCAGCAGCCAAGGAACAACGTTAACGGGAGGCACAGATACGCAGTATTTT. As protein: CASSQGTTLTGGTDTQYF.

This clonotype was found many times. This chain uses TRBV4-2 with TRBJ2-3; TRBD2 agrees at 14 bases. Trimming took 3 bases from V and 0 from J; bases not matched to a gene: 5. From germline, CDR1 is LGHNA and CDR2 YNFKEQ. This CDR3 region has 18 residues. The CDR3 nucleotides read TGTGCCAGCAGCCACTGGGGACTAGCGGGGGCTAGCACAGATACGCAGTATTTT. Translated, it gives CASSHWGLAGASTDTQYF.

This clonotype was seen at least ten times. The junction departs from the called germline gene at one end, perhaps through a read error. The J gene is TRBJ2-1, the V gene TRBV28, with 16 bases lining up with TRBD2. Per germline, CDR1 MDHEN and CDR2 SYDVKM. The CDR3 covers 15 residues. The CDR3 DNA follows: TGTGCCAGCAGCTCCCCCGGGACTAGCGGGAGGGGAGAGTTTTTC. Translated, it gives CASSSPGTSGRGEFF.